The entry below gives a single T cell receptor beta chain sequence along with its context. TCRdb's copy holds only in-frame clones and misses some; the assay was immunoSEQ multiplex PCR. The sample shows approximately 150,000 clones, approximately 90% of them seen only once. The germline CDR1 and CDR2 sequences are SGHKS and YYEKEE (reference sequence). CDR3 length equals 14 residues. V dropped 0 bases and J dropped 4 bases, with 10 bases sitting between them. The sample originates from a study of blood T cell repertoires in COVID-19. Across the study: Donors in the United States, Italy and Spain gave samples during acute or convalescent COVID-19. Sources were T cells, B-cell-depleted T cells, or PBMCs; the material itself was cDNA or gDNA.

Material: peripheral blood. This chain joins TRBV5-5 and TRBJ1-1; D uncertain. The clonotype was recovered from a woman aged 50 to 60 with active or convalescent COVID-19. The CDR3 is CASSLAWEGTEAFF. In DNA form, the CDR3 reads TGTGCCAGCAGCTTGGCCTGGGAGGGCACTGAAGCTTTCTTT.